This T cell receptor (beta chain) came from a study of neurological immune-mediated disorders. One entry per CDR3 protein, called by TCRdb with MiXCR from the 5' RACE reads. The sample lists tens of thousands of distinct CDR3 sequences; about 6% were seen once. By proportion, this clonotype is medium-sized. Germline loops: CDR1 SGHRS, CDR2 YFSETQ. The V gene lost 5 bases and the J gene lost 0 bases, with 15 bases spanning the gap. The CDR3 has 15 residues. The chain combines TRBV5-1 with TRBJ2-7; D not resolved. Sequencing was performed on CD4+ T cells from blood. The TCR comes from a woman aged 45 to 65 in good health. In DNA form, the CDR3 reads TGCGCCAGCAGTAGCTCGGGTCAGAGCTCCTACGAGCAGTACTTC. It is translated as CASSSSGQSSYEQYF.